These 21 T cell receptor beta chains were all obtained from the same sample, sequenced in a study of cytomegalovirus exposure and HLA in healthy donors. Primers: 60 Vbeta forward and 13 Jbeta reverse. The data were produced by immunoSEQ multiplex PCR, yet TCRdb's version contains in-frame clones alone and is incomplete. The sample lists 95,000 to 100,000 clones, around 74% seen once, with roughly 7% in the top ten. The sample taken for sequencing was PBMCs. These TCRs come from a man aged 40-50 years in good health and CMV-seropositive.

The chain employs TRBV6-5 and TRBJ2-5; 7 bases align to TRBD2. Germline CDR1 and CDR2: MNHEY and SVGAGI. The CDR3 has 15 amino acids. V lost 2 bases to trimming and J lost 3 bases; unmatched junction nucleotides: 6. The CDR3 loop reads CASSYLRAGEETQYF. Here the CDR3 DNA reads TGTGCCAGCAGTTACCTCAGGGCGGGGGAAGAGACCCAGTACTTC.

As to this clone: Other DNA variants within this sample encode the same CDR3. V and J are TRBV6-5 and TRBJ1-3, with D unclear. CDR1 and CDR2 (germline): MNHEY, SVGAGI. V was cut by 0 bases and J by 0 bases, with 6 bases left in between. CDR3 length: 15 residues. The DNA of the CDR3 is TGTGCCAGCAGTTACTCGACTGGCTCTGGAAACACCATATATTTT. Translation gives CASSYSTGSGNTIYF.

The CDR3 DNA follows: TGTGCCATCCCAGCCGGGACAGACTTTAACACCGGGGAGCTGTTTTTT. Its translation is CAIPAGTDFNTGELFF. The chain employs TRBV10-3 and TRBJ2-2, with 7 bases matching TRBD1. Germline CDR1 and CDR2: ENHRY and SYGVKD. V lost 8 bases, J lost 2 bases, and 11 bases stayed unmatched. The CDR3 consists of 16 residues.

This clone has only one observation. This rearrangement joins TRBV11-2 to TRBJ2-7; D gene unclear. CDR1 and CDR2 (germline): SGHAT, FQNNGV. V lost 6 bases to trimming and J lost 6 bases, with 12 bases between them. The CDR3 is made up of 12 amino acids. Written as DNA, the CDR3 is TGTGCCAGCAGTCAAATCCTCGGCGAGCAGTACTTC. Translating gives CASSQILGEQYF.

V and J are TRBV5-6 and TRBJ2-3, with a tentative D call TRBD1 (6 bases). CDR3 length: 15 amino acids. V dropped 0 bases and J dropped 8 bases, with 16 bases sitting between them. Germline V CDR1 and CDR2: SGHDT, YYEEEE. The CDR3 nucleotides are TGTGCCAGCAGCTTGGGACAGGTAGGGGGTAGTACGCAGTATTTT. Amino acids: CASSLGQVGGSTQYF.

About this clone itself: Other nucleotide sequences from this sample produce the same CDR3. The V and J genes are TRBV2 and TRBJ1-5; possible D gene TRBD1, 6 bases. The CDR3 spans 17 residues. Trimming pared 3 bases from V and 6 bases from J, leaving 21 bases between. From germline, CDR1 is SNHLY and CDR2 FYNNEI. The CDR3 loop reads CASSEGRASPTGQPQHF. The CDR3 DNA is TGTGCCAGCAGTGAGGGCAGGGCATCCCCGACAGGTCAGCCCCAGCATTTT.

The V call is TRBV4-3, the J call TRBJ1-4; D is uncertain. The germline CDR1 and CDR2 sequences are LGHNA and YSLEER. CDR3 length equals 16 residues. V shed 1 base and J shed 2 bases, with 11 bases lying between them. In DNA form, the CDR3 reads TGCGCCAGCAGCCAAGGAGACGGGGAGACTAATGAAAAACTGTTTTTT. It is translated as CASSQGDGETNEKLFF.

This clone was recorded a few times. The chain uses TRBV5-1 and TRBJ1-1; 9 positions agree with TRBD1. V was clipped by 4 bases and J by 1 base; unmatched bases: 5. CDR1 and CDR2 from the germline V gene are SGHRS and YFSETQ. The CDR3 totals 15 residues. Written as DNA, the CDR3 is TGCGCCAGCAGCGATGGACAGGGGACGAACACTGAAGCTTTCTTT. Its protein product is CASSDGQGTNTEAFF.

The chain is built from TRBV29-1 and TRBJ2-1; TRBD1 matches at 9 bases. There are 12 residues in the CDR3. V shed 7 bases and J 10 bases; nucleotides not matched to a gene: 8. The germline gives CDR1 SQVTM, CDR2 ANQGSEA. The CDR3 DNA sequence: TGCAGCGCCCGGGACAGGGTAGTCGAGCAGTTCTTC. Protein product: CSARDRVVEQFF.

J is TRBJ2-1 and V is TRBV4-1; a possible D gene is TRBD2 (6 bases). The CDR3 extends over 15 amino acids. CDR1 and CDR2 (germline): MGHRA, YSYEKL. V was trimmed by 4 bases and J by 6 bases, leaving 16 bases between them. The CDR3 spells CASSRRGTEGNEQFF. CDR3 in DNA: TGCGCCAGCAGCCGACGGGGGACGGAAGGCAATGAGCAGTTCTTC.

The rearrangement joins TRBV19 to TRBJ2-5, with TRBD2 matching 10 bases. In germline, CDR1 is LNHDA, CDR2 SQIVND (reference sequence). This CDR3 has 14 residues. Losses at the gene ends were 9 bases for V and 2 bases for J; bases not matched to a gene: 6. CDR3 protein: CASRSGLAQETQYF. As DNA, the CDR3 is TGTGCCAGCAGATCGGGACTAGCGCAAGAGACCCAGTACTTC.

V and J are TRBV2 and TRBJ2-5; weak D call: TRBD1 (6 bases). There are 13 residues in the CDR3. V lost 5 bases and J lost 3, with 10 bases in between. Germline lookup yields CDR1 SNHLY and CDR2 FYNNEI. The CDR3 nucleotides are TGTGCCAGCAGTAATCGGGACAAAGAGACCCAGTACTTC. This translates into CASSNRDKETQYF.

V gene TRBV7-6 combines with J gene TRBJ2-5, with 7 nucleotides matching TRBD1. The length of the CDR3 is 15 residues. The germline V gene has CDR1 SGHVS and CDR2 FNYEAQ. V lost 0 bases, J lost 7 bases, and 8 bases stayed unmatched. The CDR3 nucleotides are TGTGCCAGCAGCTTAGCCCTTTGGGACAGATTGACCCAGTACTTC. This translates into CASSLALWDRLTQYF.

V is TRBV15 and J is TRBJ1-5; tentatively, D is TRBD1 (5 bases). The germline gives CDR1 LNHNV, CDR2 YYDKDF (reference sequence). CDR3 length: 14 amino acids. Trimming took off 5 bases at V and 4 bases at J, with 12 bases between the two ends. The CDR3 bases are TGTGCCACCAGCGGAATAAGGGGAAATCAGCCCCAGCATTTT. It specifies CATSGIRGNQPQHF. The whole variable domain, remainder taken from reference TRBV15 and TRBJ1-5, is DAMVIQNPRYQVTQFGKPVTLSCSQTLNHNVMYWYQQKSSQAPKLLFHYYDKDFNNEADTPDNFQSRRPNTSFCFLDIRSPGLGDTAMYLCATSGIRGNQPQHFGDGTRLSIL.

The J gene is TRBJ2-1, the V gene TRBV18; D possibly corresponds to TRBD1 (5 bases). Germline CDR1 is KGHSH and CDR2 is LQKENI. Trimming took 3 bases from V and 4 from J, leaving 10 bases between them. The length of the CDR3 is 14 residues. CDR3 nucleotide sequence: TGTGCCAGCTCACCCCACCCAGGGTACAATGAGCAGTTCTTC. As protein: CASSPHPGYNEQFF.

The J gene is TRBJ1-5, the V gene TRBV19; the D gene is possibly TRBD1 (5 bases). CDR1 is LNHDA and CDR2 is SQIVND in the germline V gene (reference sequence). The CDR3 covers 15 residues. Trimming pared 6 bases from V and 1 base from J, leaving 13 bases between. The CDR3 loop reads CASSLWGESNQPQHF. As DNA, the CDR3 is TGTGCCAGTAGCCTTTGGGGGGAGAGCAATCAGCCCCAGCATTTT.

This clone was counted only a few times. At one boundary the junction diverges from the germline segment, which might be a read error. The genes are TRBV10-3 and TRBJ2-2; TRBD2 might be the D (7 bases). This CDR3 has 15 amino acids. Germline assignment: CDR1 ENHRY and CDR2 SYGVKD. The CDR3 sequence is CATSLGGDNAGELFF. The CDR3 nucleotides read TGTGCCACCAGTTTGGGGGGGGACAACGCCGGGGAGCTGTTTTTT.

For the CDR3, the DNA is TGTGCCAGCAGCTTAAGAGGGGGGGGAGAGACCCAGTACTTC. Protein sequence: CASSLRGGGETQYF. The chain employs TRBV11-2 and TRBJ2-5, with a tentative D call TRBD2 (7 bases). The CDR3 is 14 amino acids. V lost 2 bases, J lost 4 bases, and 11 bases lay in between. CDR1 and CDR2 (germline): SGHAT, FQNNGV.

CDR3 bases: TGTGCCAGCAGCGAACAGGGCGCGGAGTACAATGAGCAGTTCTTC. It encodes CASSEQGAEYNEQFF. The chain has TRBV11-3 and TRBJ2-1; possibly TRBD1 for D (6 bases). Germline V lookup: CDR1 SGHNT, CDR2 YENEEA. The CDR3 has 15 residues. V lost 5 bases and J lost 4, with 15 bases in between.

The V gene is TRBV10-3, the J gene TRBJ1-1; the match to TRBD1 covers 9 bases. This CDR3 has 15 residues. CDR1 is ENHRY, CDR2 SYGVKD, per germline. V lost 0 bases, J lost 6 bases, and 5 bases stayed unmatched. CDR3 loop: CAISESMRQGAEAFF. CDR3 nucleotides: TGTGCCATCAGTGAGTCGATGAGACAGGGGGCTGAAGCTTTCTTT.

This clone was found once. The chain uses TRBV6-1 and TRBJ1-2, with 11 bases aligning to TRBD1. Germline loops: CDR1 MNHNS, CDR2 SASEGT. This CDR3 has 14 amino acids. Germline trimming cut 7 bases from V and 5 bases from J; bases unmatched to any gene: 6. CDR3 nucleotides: TGTGCCAGCACAAGGGACAGGGGGGGGTATGGCTACACCTTC. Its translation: CASTRDRGGYGYTF.